Following are 30 T cell receptor beta chains from one sample sequenced in a study of tumor and adjacent non-tumor tissue in lung cancer. TCRbeta libraries were built with three rounds of nested PCR, modified from ARM-PCR. TCRdb re-called the multiplex PCR reads through MiXCR, storing one row per CDR3 protein. The sample lists approximately 110,000 distinct CDR3 sequences; more than 60% were seen once. RNA was extracted from bulk tissue without any cell sorting. Sequenced sample: lung tumor tissue. The receptors were sampled from a woman aged 60-70 years with non-small cell lung cancer.

Only one count was recorded for this clonotype. Being one base from a much bigger clone, this may be a read error. The V and J genes are TRBV4-3 and TRBJ2-4, with D perhaps matching TRBD2 (6 bases). CDR1 and CDR2 (germline): LGHNA, YSLEER. The CDR3 totals 14 residues. DNA for the CDR3: TGCGCCAACAGCCAAGATGCGGGGACGGACATTCAGTACTTC. Its translation: CANSQDAGTDIQYF.

This clonotype was counted between two and nine times. This clone may be a read error of a much larger clone one base away. The rearrangement joins TRBV20-1 to TRBJ1-6; D possibly corresponds to TRBD1 (5 bases). This CDR3 spans 11 amino acids. CDR1 is DFQATT and CDR2 is SNEGSKA in the germline V gene (reference sequence). The CDR3 DNA reads TGCAGTGCTAGCTACGGGGCGAATTTCTGCTTT. It specifies CSASYGANFCF.

This clonotype was picked up one time. One end of the junction does not line up with germline, which may come from a read error. As DNA, the CDR3 is TGTTCCAGCAGTTTATCGGGGTCCACAGATACGCATTATTTT. Translating gives CSSSLSGSTDTHYF. The chain links TRBV12-3 or TRBV12-4 to TRBJ2-3, with a possible D match to TRBD2 (5 bases). CDR3 length: 14 amino acids.

This clonotype has a handful of counts. One junction end disagrees with the germline gene, perhaps due to a read error. The chain links TRBV20-1 to TRBJ2-2, with D perhaps assigned TRBD1 or TRBD2 (5 bases each). CDR1 is DFQATT and CDR2 is SNEGSKA in the germline V gene (reference sequence). This CDR3 spans 12 amino acids. CDR3 coding DNA: TGCAGTGCTAGAGATAACATGGGGGAGTTGTTTTTT. Protein product: CSARDNMGELFF.

On this clonotype: A much more abundant neighbour one base away suggests this may be a read error. The rearrangement uses TRBV4-3 and TRBJ1-2; D is unclear. The CDR3 covers 14 residues. The V gene's germline CDR1 is LGHNA and CDR2 YSLEER. The V and J ends lost 0 bases and 4 bases respectively, with 9 bases between them. The DNA for the CDR3 is TGCGCCAGCAGCCAAGAGGCACACTTCTATGGCTACACCTTC. Translated: CASSQEAHFYGYTF.

This clonotype was seen only a few times. A much larger clone lies a single base off, so this may be a read error. V is TRBV12-3 or TRBV12-4 and J is TRBJ2-1; D is unresolved. This CDR3 comprises 13 residues. Trimming left V 6 bases short and J 8 bases short, with 14 bases between. CDR3 DNA sequence: TGTGCCAGCAGCGAATGGGGTGCTGATGAGCAGTTCTTC. Protein: CASSEWGADEQFF.

Concerning this clonotype itself: The junction does not match germline at one end; this may be a read error. This rearrangement joins TRBV12-3 or TRBV12-4 to TRBJ1-5; TRBD1 aligns across 8 bases. The CDR3 sequence is 14 residues long. Here the CDR3 DNA reads TGTGCCAGCAGTTCGGGACAGGCGTATCAGCCCCTGCATTTT. It yields the protein CASSSGQAYQPLHF.

About this clonotype: It may be a read error: a sequence one base away is much more abundant. The chain carries TRBV28 and TRBJ1-2; possibly TRBD1 for D (5 bases). This CDR3 comprises 12 residues. Germline lookup yields CDR1 MDHEN and CDR2 SYDVKM. This CDR3 is CASTTTTGGNTF. CDR3 in DNA: TGTGCCAGCACGACAACCACAGGTGGCAACACCTTC.

With respect to this clonotype: A read error may produce the germline difference seen at one junction end. V is TRBV11-3 and J is TRBJ1-1; D gene unclear. The CDR3 has 15 amino acids. Germline CDR1 SGHNT, CDR2 YENEEA. CDR3 sequence: CDGSLDSGRGTDAFF. The CDR3 bases are TGTGACGGCAGCTTAGATTCGGGGAGAGGCACTGATGCTTTCTTT.

On this clonotype: One junction end disagrees with the germline gene, perhaps due to a read error. The chain recombines TRBV5-5 with TRBJ2-7, with a possible D match to TRBD1 (6 bases). CDR3 length: 15 residues. In germline, CDR1 is SGHKS, CDR2 YYEKEE (reference sequence). This CDR3 is CASSPRQDCSYEQYF. The CDR3 DNA reads as TGTGCCAGCAGCCCAAGACAGGATTGCTCCTACGAGCAGTACTTT. The whole variable domain, filled in from reference TRBV5-5 and TRBJ2-7, reads DAGVTQSPTHLIKTRGQQVTLRCSPISGHKSVSWYQQVLGQGPQFIFQYYEKEERGRGNFPDRFSARQFPNYSSELNVNALLLGDSALYLCASSPRQDCSYEQYFGPGTRLTVT.

With regard to this clonotype: The germline gene is not matched at one end of the junction; a read error may be the cause. J is TRBJ2-1 and V is TRBV11-1; the D gene could be TRBD1 or TRBD2 (6 bases each). The CDR3 totals 13 residues. The germline gives CDR1 SGHAT, CDR2 FQDESV (reference sequence). This CDR3 reads CANSRLGGSEQCF. CDR3 in DNA: TGCGCCAACAGCCGCCTAGGGGGGAGCGAGCAGTGCTTC.

With regard to this clonotype: A read error may produce the germline difference seen at one junction end. This chain uses TRBV6-6 with TRBJ1-1, with D unclear. The CDR3 is made up of 15 amino acids. The V gene's germline CDR1 is MNHNY and CDR2 SVGAGI (reference sequence). The CDR3 DNA follows: TGTGCAAGCAGCTGGGAAACGACGGATGACACTGAATCTTTCTTT. Protein product: CASSWETTDDTESFF.

Of note for this clonotype: One junction end does not reproduce the germline sequence, and a read error may be involved. The chain carries TRBV6-1 and TRBJ2-7, with TRBD2 identical over 12 bases. This CDR3 is built from 14 residues. CDR1 is MNHNS and CDR2 is SASEGT in the germline V gene. The CDR3 region has the DNA TGTGCCAGCAGCTGCGGACTAGCGGGGTACGAGCAGTATTTC. Protein product: CASSCGLAGYEQYF.

Points on this clonotype: Being one base from a much bigger clone, this may be a read error. The rearrangement uses TRBV4-3 and TRBJ2-1, with D possibly being TRBD2 (6 bases). The CDR3 has 16 amino acids. The V end was cut by 3 bases, the J end by 3 bases, with 15 bases between. Germline loops: CDR1 LGHNA, CDR2 YSLEER. The CDR3 coding sequence is TGCGCCAGCAGCCATCTGATTAGCGGCAACTACAATGAGCAGTTCTTC. Translation gives CASSHLISGNYNEQFF.

The chain couples TRBV18 to TRBJ2-5, with TRBD1 matching 8 bases. The CDR3 runs to 13 residues. Germline V gene lookup returns CDR1 KGHSH and CDR2 LQKENI. Losses at the gene ends were 10 bases for V and 4 bases for J; bases not matched to a gene: 8. As DNA, the CDR3 is TGTGCCAACTCGGCAGGGGGCGGAGAGACCCAGTACTTC. It specifies CANSAGGGETQYF.

Regarding this clonotype: A much more abundant neighbour one base away suggests this may be a read error. The CDR3 does not end in the conserved phenylalanine or tryptophan, so this is likely a read error. This chain's CDR3 is CSAPNWGGVVTEAFL. For the CDR3, the DNA is TGCAGTGCGCCGAATTGGGGGGGGGTGGTCACTGAAGCTTTCTTA. The J gene is TRBJ1-1, the V gene TRBV20-1, with D possibly matching TRBD1 (5 bases). The germline gives CDR1 DFQATT, CDR2 SNEGSKA (reference sequence). V lost 6 bases and J lost 4, with 21 bases in between. The CDR3 runs 15 residues.

The chain couples TRBV2 to TRBJ2-1; 7 bases map to TRBD2. The CDR3 has 13 amino acids. The germline CDR1 and CDR2 sequences are SNHLY and FYNNEI. Unmatched junction bases numbered 6, after V lost 10 bases and J lost 3 bases. The CDR3: CANGRTSYNEQFF. The CDR3 nucleotides are TGTGCCAACGGTAGGACTAGCTACAATGAGCAGTTCTTC.

Comment on this clonotype: A junction boundary mismatches the germline segment, possibly from a read error. The V call is TRBV11-2, the J call TRBJ2-2; D perhaps matches TRBD1 (6 bases). The CDR3 covers 14 residues. Germline V CDR1 and CDR2: SGHAT, FQNNGV. The CDR3 protein is CASSFRDNAGELLF. In DNA, the CDR3 is TGTGCCAGCAGCTTCCGGGACAACGCCGGGGAGCTGCTTTTT.

This clonotype was observed at least ten times. The chain joins TRBV20-1 to TRBJ2-7; no firm D call. V lost 6 bases, J lost 6 bases, and 18 bases lay in between. The CDR3 is 13 residues long. CDR1 and CDR2 from the germline V gene are DFQATT and SNEGSKA (reference sequence). The CDR3 loop reads CSAPITGYREQYF. The CDR3 nucleotides are TGCAGTGCCCCCATTACTGGTTATCGCGAGCAGTACTTC.

This clonotype occurred many times. V usage is TRBV6-2 or TRBV6-3 and J usage is TRBJ1-5; a possible D gene is TRBD1 (6 bases). The CDR3 is 13 amino acids. V was shortened by 11 bases and J by 1 base, with 12 bases between the two germline ends. CDR1 and CDR2 from the germline V gene are MNHEY and SVGEGT. CDR3 DNA sequence: TGTGCCGTTCGGGGGCGAAGCAATCAGCCCCAGCATTTT. It yields the protein CAVRGRSNQPQHF.

This clonotype has a handful of counts. CDR3 coding DNA: TGCGCCAGCAGCTTGGAAAAAGAGACCCAGTACTTC. Translated, it gives CASSLEKETQYF. The genes are TRBV5-1 and TRBJ2-5, with D unresolved. V dropped 0 bases and J dropped 3 bases, with 3 bases sitting between them. The CDR3 spans 12 residues. Germline values: CDR1 SGHRS, CDR2 YFSETQ.

The V and J genes are TRBV7-9 and TRBJ1-2; maybe TRBD1 (5 bases). Germline V CDR1 and CDR2: SEHNR, FQNEAQ (reference sequence). Trimming stripped 3 bases from V and 7 bases from J, with 9 bases between. The CDR3 totals 12 residues. CDR3 loop: CASSFRGIGYTF. In nucleotides, the CDR3 is TGTGCCAGCAGCTTTAGGGGAATTGGCTACACCTTC.

This clonotype occurred once. This chain joins TRBV11-1 and TRBJ1-1; D is unresolved. Germline V gene lookup returns CDR1 SGHAT and CDR2 FQDESV (reference sequence). This CDR3 comprises 14 residues. The DNA of the CDR3 is TGTATCAGCAGCTTTATTGGGAGAGCAGCCGGGACTTTCTTT. Protein: CISSFIGRAAGTFF.

As regards this clonotype: A clone one base away is much larger, so this may be a read error. The rearrangement links TRBV6-1 to TRBJ1-3; no firm D call. CDR3 size: 15 residues. Per the germline V gene, CDR1 is MNHNS and CDR2 is SASEGT. The CDR3 bases are TGTGCCCACAGTCTGGGCGAATGGAGTGGAAGCACCATATATTTT. This gives the protein CAHSLGEWSGSTIYF.

About this clonotype: The CDR3 end shows no conserved phenylalanine or tryptophan, and so a read error is likely. V gene TRBV29-1 combines with J gene TRBJ2-3; D remains unclear. Germline CDR1 and CDR2: SQVTM and ANQGSEA. V gave up 7 bases and J gave up 2 bases, with 13 bases separating them. The CDR3 has 13 amino acids. DNA of the CDR3: TGCAGCGGCCGGGTTGGTGACACAGATACGCAGTATCTT. Translated: CSGRVGDTDTQYL.

In regard to this clonotype: The junction shows a germline mismatch at one end, possibly a read error. The chain joins TRBV5-4 to TRBJ1-2; no firm D call. In germline, CDR1 is SGHNT, CDR2 YYREEE (reference sequence). This CDR3 region has 13 residues. In DNA, the CDR3 is TGTACCAGTAACGATGGCGTAGACTATGGCTACACCTTC. Translated, it gives CTSNDGVDYGYTF.

The chain uses TRBV7-2 and TRBJ2-7; maybe TRBD2 (5 bases). Germline V gives CDR1 SGHTA, CDR2 FQGNSA. The CDR3 consists of 14 residues. V was shortened by 0 bases and J by 5 bases, with 11 bases between the two germline ends. The CDR3 loop is CASSLAGSTNEQYF. CDR3 sequence (DNA): TGTGCCAGCAGCTTAGCGGGGAGCACGAACGAGCAGTACTTC.

A remark on this clonotype: Just one base apart from a much larger clone, this may be a read error. The final CDR3 position lacks the conserved phenylalanine or tryptophan, pointing to a likely read error. The chain carries TRBV12-3 or TRBV12-4 and TRBJ2-5, with D perhaps matching TRBD2 (7 bases). V lost 7 bases to trimming and J lost 5 bases, with 14 bases between them. This CDR3 is built from 13 residues. Written as DNA, the CDR3 is TGTGCCAGCACCTGGGGGGGGCACGAGACCCAGTACCTC. This encodes CASTWGGHETQYL.

As to this clonotype: This clone may be a read error of a much larger clone one base away. This chain uses TRBV29-1 with TRBJ2-2, with a weak D call TRBD1 (5 bases). Germline V CDR1 and CDR2: SQVTM, ANQGSEA. The CDR3 is 13 residues long. The CDR3 nucleotides read TGCAGCGATGAAAGGGGAACAGGCGGGGAGCTGTTTTTT. Its protein is CSDERGTGGELFF.

About this clonotype itself: This clone may be a read error of a much larger clone one base away. The chain carries TRBV5-4 and TRBJ2-7, with 9 bases matching TRBD2. Trimming removed 3 bases from V and 9 bases from J; junction bases left unmatched: 10. Germline V lookup: CDR1 SGHNT, CDR2 YYREEE (reference sequence). The CDR3 runs 14 residues. The CDR3 protein is CASSSTSGSLGQYF. The CDR3 DNA is TGTGCCAGCAGCTCGACTAGCGGATCCCTTGGGCAGTACTTC.